This is a list of T cell receptor beta chains from one sample in a study of response to subunit inactivated influenza vaccine. TCRdb called the RT-PCR reads again in MiXCR, with one record for every CDR3 protein. Here the sample spans some 200,000 distinct CDR3 sequences, approximately 12% being singletons. In addition, the sample was reused for a study of T cells expressing NK-cell markers.

Material: CD8+ T cells sorted from PBMCs, obtained 11 to 12 days after vaccination. These receptors came from a man aged 50-59 years who received an inactivated influenza vaccine. CDR3s include the opening cysteine and the closing phenylalanine or tryptophan. Size tells how often a clone was seen (once, few, many) or the class of an expanded clone, and some rows leave it out.

>TRBJ2-2|.|TRBV21-1|16
CASRKSGRTNTGELFF
>TRBJ2-2|many|TRBV7-8|12
CASSGYTGELFF
>TRBJ2-3|many|TRBV6-5|14
CASSSGLAADTQYF
>TRBJ2-1|many|TRBV27|15
CASSPLGQGMNEQFF
>TRBJ2-7|few|TRBV19|13
CASSGDSSYEQYF
>TRBJ1-1|.|TRBV27|11
CASEDGAEAFF
>TRBJ2-7|.|TRBV5-4|15
CASSAREGAFYEQYF
>TRBJ2-1|.|TRBV24-1|15
CATSGGLSSYNEQFF
>TRBJ2-7|few|TRBV2|13
CASSPRVFDEQYF
>TRBJ2-1|.|TRBV4-1|16
CASSQPELRDSNEQFF
>TRBJ2-3|few|TRBV6-1|13
CASSGTSYDTQYF
>TRBJ2-1|.|TRBV12-3/TRBV12-4|14
CASTPVLGGNEQFF
>TRBJ2-1|.|TRBV7-9|16
CASSLAQGAIDNEQFF
>TRBJ2-7|few|TRBV5-6|15
CASSLDPPGAYEQYF
>TRBJ1-5|.|TRBV12-3/TRBV12-4|14
CASNLDGGSQPQHF
>TRBJ2-1|few|TRBV29-1|15
CSVCREWGSQGEQFF
>TRBJ2-7|.|TRBV5-1|14
CASRPAPWIYEQYF
>TRBJ2-1|few|TRBV27|15
CASSGGTSGNNEQFF
>TRBJ1-1|.|TRBV10-3|15
CAIRDQGEMNTEAFF
>TRBJ2-5|many|TRBV7-9|15
CASTLVLDREETQYF
>TRBJ1-5|few|TRBV15|18
CATSRDKFMDRINQPQHF
>TRBJ1-6|few|TRBV6-2/TRBV6-3|13
CASSPTDGSPLHF
>TRBJ2-3|.|TRBV5-1|15
CASSLARSSTDTQYF
>TRBJ2-7|few|TRBV30|12
CAWSVGSYEQYF
>TRBJ2-3|many|TRBV5-1|16
CASSLVYSGSTDTQYF
>TRBJ2-1|.|TRBV10-3|17
CAISETQGLSRGNEQFF
>TRBJ2-1|few|TRBV7-9|14
CASRDGRNYNEQFF
>TRBJ2-7|few|TRBV18|14
CASSPQGSAYEQYF
>TRBJ2-7|.|TRBV18|14
CASSPSGLRNEQYF
>TRBJ2-3|few|TRBV4-3|17
CASSQDPAGTSADTQYF
>TRBJ2-3|few|TRBV12-3/TRBV12-4|15
CASSFWGPRTDTQYF
>TRBJ2-1|many|TRBV6-2/TRBV6-3|17
CASSSPTGIGLYNEQFF
>TRBJ1-5|few|TRBV15|14
CATSRGAQDQPQHF
>TRBJ1-3|medium-sized|TRBV29-1|17
CSVESNSRGSAGNTIYF
>TRBJ2-5|many|TRBV7-3|13
CASSLSPQETQYF
>TRBJ2-5|few|TRBV2|12
CASSLNPGTQYF
>TRBJ2-1|.|TRBV7-6|15
CASSLVQGARNEQFF
>TRBJ1-5|many|TRBV4-1|13
CASSHGQDQPQHF
>TRBJ2-7|.|TRBV6-5|16
CASSYTVSGILYEQYF
>TRBJ2-7|many|TRBV7-9|15
CASSLSGGSSYEQYF
>TRBJ2-3|.|TRBV4-2|15
CASSQGRTEADTQYF
>TRBJ2-5|many|TRBV7-8|13
CASSSHERETQYF
>TRBJ2-3|.|TRBV12-3/TRBV12-4|16
CASSFLGEGPRDTQYF
>TRBJ2-2|many|TRBV5-1|15
CASQDVKANTGELFF
>TRBJ2-5|few|TRBV12-3/TRBV12-4|15
CASGHLGGQQETQYF
>TRBJ2-7|many|TRBV4-2|13
CASSQELHREQYF
>TRBJ2-2|.|TRBV5-4|17
CASSAALVGQGIGELFF
>TRBJ2-1|.|TRBV10-3|15
CATGTGSSLTDEQFF
>TRBJ2-1|.|TRBV20-1|12
CSARDYGHEQFF
>TRBJ2-7|many|TRBV7-9|16
CASSSIRDRLFHEQYF
>TRBJ2-1|few|TRBV20-1|15
CSASFPWSSYNEQFF
>TRBJ1-1|.|TRBV6-2/TRBV6-3|14
CASSYGGEVTEAFF
>TRBJ2-1|.|TRBV6-2/TRBV6-3|15
CASSGVFGQYNEQFF
>TRBJ2-5|.|TRBV6-5|16
CASSYSGGTNQETQYF